A single T cell receptor beta chain is shown here with its context. Its antigen is not known. PCR amplification relied on 60 Vbeta primers (plus 13 Jbeta primers). The table came from immunoSEQ multiplex PCR; TCRdb's copy has only in-frame clones and leaves some out. The top ten clones hold about 2% of a sample with 250,000 to 300,000 clones, approximately 84% of them seen once. These data originate in a study of cytomegalovirus exposure and HLA in healthy donors. Study-wide results and caveats: It was reported that the classifier diagnosed cytomegalovirus status with high specificity and sensitivity in both the original and validation cohorts. In a later analysis, DRB1 alleles had the most associated TCRs; HLA-C alleles the fewest.

Germline V lookup: CDR1 MGHRA, CDR2 YSYEKL. This CDR3 is 15 amino acids long. Trimming removed 3 bases at V and 3 bases at J, with 12 bases between. The chain combines TRBV4-1 with TRBJ1-5; D remains ambiguous. The receptor's source is a woman aged 40 to 50 in good health and CMV-seropositive. Sample: PBMCs. The CDR3, as DNA: TGCGCCAGCAGCCAGAGCCGGGAAAACAATCAGCCCCAGCATTTT. This sequence encodes CASSQSRENNQPQHF.